These 2 T cell receptor beta chains were sequenced from one sample in a study of early T cells in non-severe SARS-CoV-2 infection. MiXCR, applied by TCRdb to the 5' RACE reads, yields one record per CDR3 protein. This sample has around 29,000 distinct CDR3 sequences, with about 9.5% found just once. The specimen was whole blood. The origin of the receptors is an adult who was a healthcare worker with PCR-confirmed SARS-CoV-2 infection or an uninfected control (not recorded which).

This clonotype was seen many times. V gene TRBV6-6 combines with J gene TRBJ2-1; TRBD1 matches 9 bases. CDR3 size: 18 residues. V lost 5 bases, J lost 6 bases, and 17 bases stayed unmatched. CDR1 and CDR2 from the germline V gene are MNHNY and SVGAGI (reference sequence). CDR3 protein: CASSTTGQGGNNGNEQFF. The CDR3 DNA sequence: TGTGCCAGCAGTACGACGGGACAGGGAGGTAACAATGGCAATGAGCAGTTCTTC.

This clonotype was seen ten or more times. The V call is TRBV7-2, the J call TRBJ1-2; 11 bases align to TRBD1. The V gene's germline CDR1 is SGHTA and CDR2 FQGNSA. The CDR3 has 15 amino acids. V was pared by 5 bases and J by 3 bases, with 5 bases of the junction left unmatched. The CDR3 sequence: CASSGRTGGDYGYTF. The DNA of the CDR3 is TGTGCCAGCAGCGGGAGGACAGGGGGCGACTATGGCTACACCTTC.